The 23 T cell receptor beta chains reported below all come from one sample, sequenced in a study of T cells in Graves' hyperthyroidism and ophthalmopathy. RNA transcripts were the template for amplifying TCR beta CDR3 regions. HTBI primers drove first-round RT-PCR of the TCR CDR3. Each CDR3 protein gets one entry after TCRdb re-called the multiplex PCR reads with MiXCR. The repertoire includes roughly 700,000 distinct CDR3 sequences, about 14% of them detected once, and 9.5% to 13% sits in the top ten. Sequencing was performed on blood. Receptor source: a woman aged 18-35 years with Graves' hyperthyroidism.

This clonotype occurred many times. DNA for the CDR3: TGCGCCAGCAGCCAAGGGGCGTCAGCCTTCCACGAGCAGTACTTC. The encoded protein is CASSQGASAFHEQYF. The chain combines TRBV4-1 with TRBJ2-7; D uncertain. Deletions cut 1 base from V and 5 bases from J, with 15 bases between. Germline values: CDR1 MGHRA, CDR2 YSYEKL. The CDR3 extends over 15 amino acids.

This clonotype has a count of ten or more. The chain's CDR3 is CASSSWGVGAGNNEQFF. DNA for the CDR3: TGTGCCAGCAGTTCCTGGGGAGTGGGAGCGGGCAACAATGAGCAGTTCTTC. This chain links TRBV12-3 or TRBV12-4 with TRBJ2-1, with D tentatively TRBD2 (6 bases). Trimming left V 4 bases short and J 5 bases short, with 21 bases between. The CDR3 totals 17 residues.

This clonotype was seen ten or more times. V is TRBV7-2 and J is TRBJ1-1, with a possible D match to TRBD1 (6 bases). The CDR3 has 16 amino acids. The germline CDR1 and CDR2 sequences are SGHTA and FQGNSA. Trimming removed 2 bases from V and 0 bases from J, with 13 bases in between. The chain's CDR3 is CASSLLPRGMNTEAFF. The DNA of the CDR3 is TGTGCCAGCAGCTTACTGCCGAGGGGGATGAACACTGAAGCTTTCTTT. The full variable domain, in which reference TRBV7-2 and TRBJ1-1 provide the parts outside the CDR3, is GAGVSQSPSNKVTEKGKDVELRCDPISGHTALYWYRQSLGQGLEFLIYFQGNSAPDKSGLPSDRFSAERTGGSVSTLTIQRTQQEDSAVYLCASSLLPRGMNTEAFFGQGTRLTVV.

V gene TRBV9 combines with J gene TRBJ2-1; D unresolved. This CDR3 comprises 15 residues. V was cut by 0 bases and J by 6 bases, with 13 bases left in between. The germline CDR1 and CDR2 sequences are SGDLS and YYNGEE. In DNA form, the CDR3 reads TGTGCCAGCAGCGTAGACTTTTCAATGGGCAATGAGCAGTTCTTC. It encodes CASSVDFSMGNEQFF.

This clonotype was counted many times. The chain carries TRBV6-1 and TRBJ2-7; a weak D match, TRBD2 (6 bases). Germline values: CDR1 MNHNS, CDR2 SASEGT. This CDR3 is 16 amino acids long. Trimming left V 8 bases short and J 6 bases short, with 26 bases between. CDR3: CASAGIGTNLLSEQYF. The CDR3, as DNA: TGTGCCAGCGCGGGGATCGGGACGAACCTTCTTAGCGAGCAGTACTTC.

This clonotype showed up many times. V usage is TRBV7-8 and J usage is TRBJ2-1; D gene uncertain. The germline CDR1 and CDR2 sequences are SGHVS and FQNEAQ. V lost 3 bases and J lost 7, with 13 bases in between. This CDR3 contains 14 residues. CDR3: CASSLRPFANEQFF. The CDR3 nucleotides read TGTGCCAGCAGCTTGCGACCATTCGCTAATGAGCAGTTCTTC.

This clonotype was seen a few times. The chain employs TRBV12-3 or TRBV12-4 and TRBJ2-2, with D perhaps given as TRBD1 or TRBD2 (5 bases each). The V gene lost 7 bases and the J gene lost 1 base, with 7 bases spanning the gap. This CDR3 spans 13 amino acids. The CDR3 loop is CASKGRNTGELFF. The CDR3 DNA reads TGTGCCAGCAAGGGGAGGAACACCGGGGAGCTGTTTTTT.

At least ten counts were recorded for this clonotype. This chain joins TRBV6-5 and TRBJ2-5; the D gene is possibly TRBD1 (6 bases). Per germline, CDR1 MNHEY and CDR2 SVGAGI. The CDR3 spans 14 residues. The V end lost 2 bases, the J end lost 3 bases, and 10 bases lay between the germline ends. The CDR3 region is CASSYPGQEETQYF. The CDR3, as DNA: TGTGCCAGCAGTTACCCGGGACAAGAAGAGACCCAGTACTTC.

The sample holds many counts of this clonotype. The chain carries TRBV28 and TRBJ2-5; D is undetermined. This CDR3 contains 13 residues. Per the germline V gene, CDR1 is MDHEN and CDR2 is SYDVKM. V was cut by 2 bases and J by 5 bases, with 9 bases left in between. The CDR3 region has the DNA TGTGCCAGCAGTTTAGATAGAGATGAGACCCAGTACTTC. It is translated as CASSLDRDETQYF.

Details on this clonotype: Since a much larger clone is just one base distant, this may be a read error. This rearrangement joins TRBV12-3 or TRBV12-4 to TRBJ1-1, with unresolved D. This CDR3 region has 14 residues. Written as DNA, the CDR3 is TGTGTCAGCAGTTTGGCAGCCATGAACACTGAAGCTTTCTTT. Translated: CVSSLAAMNTEAFF.

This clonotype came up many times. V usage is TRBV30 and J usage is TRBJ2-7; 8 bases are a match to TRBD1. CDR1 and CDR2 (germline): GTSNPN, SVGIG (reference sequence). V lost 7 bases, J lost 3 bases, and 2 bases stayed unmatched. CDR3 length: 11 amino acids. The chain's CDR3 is CALGQGYEQYF. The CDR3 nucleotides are TGTGCCTTAGGACAGGGCTACGAGCAGTACTTC.

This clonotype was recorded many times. The CDR3 nucleotides read TGCAGTGCTAGAGACCCGGCCGGAAGCTATGGCTACACCTTC. Translated, it gives CSARDPAGSYGYTF. The rearrangement uses TRBV20-1 and TRBJ1-2; D not certain. Per germline, CDR1 DFQATT and CDR2 SNEGSKA (reference sequence). V dropped 0 bases and J dropped 4 bases, with 12 bases sitting between them. The CDR3 covers 14 residues.

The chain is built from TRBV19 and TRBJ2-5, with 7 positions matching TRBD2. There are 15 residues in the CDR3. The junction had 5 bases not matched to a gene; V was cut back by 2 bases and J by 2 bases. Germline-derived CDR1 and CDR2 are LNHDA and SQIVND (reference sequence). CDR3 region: CASSITAGVQETQYF. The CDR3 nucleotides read TGTGCCAGTAGTATAACTGCGGGGGTACAAGAGACCCAGTACTTC.

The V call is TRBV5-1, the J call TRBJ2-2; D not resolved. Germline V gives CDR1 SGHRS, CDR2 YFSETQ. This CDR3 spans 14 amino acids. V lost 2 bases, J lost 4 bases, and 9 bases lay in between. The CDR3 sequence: CASSLNVGTGELFF. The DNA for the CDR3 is TGCGCCAGCAGCTTAAATGTGGGCACCGGGGAGCTGTTTTTT.

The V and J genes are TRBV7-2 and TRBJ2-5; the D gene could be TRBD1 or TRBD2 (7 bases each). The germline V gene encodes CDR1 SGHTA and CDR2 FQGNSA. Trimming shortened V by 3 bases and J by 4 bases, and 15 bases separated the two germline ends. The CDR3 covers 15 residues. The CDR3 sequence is CASSLGGGASETQYF. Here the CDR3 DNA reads TGTGCCAGCAGCTTGGGAGGGGGCGCATCAGAGACCCAGTACTTC.

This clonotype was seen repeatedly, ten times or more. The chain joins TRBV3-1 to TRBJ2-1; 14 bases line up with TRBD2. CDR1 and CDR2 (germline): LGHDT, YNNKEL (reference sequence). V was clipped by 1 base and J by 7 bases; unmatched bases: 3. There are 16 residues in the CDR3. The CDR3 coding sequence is TGTGCCAGCAGCCAAGCCGGGACTAGCGGGAGAAATGAGCAGTTCTTC. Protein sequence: CASSQAGTSGRNEQFF.

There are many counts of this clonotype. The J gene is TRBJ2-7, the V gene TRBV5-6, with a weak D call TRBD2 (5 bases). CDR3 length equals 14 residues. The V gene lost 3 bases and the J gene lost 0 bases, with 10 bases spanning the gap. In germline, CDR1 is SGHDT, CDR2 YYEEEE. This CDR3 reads CASSWSGLSYEQYF. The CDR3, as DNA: TGTGCCAGCAGCTGGAGCGGACTCTCCTACGAGCAGTACTTC.

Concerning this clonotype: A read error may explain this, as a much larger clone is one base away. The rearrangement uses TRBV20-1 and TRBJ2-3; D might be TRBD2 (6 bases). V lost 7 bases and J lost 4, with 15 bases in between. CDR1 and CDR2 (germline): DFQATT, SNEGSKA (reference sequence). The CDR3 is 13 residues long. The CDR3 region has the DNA TGCAGTGTGGCCGGGAGTACGCCAGATACGCAGTATTTT. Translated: CSVAGSTPDTQYF.

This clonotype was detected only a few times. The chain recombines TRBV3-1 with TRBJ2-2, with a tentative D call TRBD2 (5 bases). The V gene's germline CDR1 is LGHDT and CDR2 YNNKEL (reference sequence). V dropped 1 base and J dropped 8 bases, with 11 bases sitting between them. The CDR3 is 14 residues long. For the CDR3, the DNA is TGTGCCAGCAGCCAAGCGCGGGTTTCAGGGGAGCTGTTTTTT. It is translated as CASSQARVSGELFF.

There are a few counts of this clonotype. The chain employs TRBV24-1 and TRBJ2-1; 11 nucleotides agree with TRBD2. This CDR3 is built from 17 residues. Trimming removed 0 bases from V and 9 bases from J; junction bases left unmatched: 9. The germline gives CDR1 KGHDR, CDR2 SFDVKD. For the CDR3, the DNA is TGTGCCACCAGTGATTTGCGACCCGGACTAGCGGGTGGTGAGCAGTTCTTC. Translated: CATSDLRPGLAGGEQFF.

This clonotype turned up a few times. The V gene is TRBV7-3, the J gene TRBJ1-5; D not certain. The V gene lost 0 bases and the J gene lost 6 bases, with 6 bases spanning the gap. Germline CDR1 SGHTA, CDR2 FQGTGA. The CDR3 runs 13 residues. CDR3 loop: CASSLTDGQPQHF. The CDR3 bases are TGTGCCAGCAGCTTAACCGACGGTCAGCCCCAGCATTTT.

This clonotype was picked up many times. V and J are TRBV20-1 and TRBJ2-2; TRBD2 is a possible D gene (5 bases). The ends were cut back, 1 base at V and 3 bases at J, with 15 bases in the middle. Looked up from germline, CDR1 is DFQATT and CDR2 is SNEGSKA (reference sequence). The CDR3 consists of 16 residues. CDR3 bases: TGCAGTGCTAGAGGTAGAGGGTGGTCGGACACCGGGGAGCTGTTTTTT. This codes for CSARGRGWSDTGELFF.

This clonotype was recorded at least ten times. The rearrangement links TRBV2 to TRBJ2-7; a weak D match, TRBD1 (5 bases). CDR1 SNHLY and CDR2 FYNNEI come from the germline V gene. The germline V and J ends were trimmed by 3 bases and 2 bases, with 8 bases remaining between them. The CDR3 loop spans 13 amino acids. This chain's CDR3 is CASSDRVAYEQYF. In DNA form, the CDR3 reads TGTGCCAGCAGTGACAGGGTTGCCTACGAGCAGTACTTC.